What follows are 29 T cell receptor beta chains derived from one specimen sequenced in a study of cytomegalovirus exposure and HLA in healthy donors. Method: immunoSEQ multiplex PCR; TCRdb's copy keeps in-frame clones and lacks some. Here the sample spans about 120,000 clones, nearly 90% being singletons. Material for sequencing was PBMCs. These receptors were obtained from a woman younger than 30 in good health and CMV-seronegative.

This CDR3 reads CAWTSKGRVEQYV. Here the CDR3 DNA reads TGTGCCTGGACATCAAAGGGCAGGGTAGAACAGTACGTC. The chain recombines TRBV30 with TRBJ2-7, with TRBD1 as a possible D gene (5 bases). Germline V CDR1 and CDR2: GTSNPN, SVGIG (reference sequence). The CDR3 runs to 13 residues. Trimming pared 4 bases from V and 10 bases from J, leaving 20 bases between.

The CDR3 protein is CASSSADRGHTEAFF. The CDR3, as DNA: TGTGCCAGCAGCTCGGCTGACAGGGGGCATACTGAAGCTTTCTTT. The chain links TRBV7-9 to TRBJ1-1, with TRBD1 matching over 10 bases. V shed 4 bases, J shed 5 bases, and the junction held 7 bases outside the gene matches. The CDR3 loop spans 15 amino acids. Per the germline V gene, CDR1 is SEHNR and CDR2 is FQNEAQ (reference sequence).

This rearrangement joins TRBV28 to TRBJ2-1; a weak D match, TRBD1 (6 bases). The germline CDR1 and CDR2 sequences are MDHEN and SYDVKM. V gave up 4 bases and J gave up 9 bases, with 25 bases separating them. The length of the CDR3 is 17 residues. CDR3 coding DNA: TGTGCCAGCAGTTCCGCAGCCAGGGGCCGCGGGCGGGCTGAGCAGTTCTTC. This codes for CASSSAARGRGRAEQFF. The complete variable domain, with remaining parts taken from reference TRBV28 and TRBJ2-1, reads DVKVTQSSRYLVKRTGEKVFLECVQDMDHENMFWYRQDPGLGLRLIYFSYDVKMKEKGDIPEGYSVSREKKERFSLILESASTNQTSMYLCASSSAARGRGRAEQFFGPGTRLTVL.

J is TRBJ1-1 and V is TRBV25-1, with TRBD1 matching 9 bases. The length of the CDR3 is 15 residues. The V segment lost 5 bases and the J segment 5 bases; nucleotides outside the gene matches: 9. Germline CDR1 MGHDK, CDR2 SYGVNS. For the CDR3, the DNA is TGTGCCAGCAGTCTTACAGGGGGCGGTCGGACTGAAGCTTTCTTT. Its translation: CASSLTGGGRTEAFF. The entire variable domain, with the rest obtained from reference TRBV25-1 and TRBJ1-1, is as follows: EADIYQTPRYLVIGTGKKITLECSQTMGHDKMYWYQQDPGMELHLIHYSYGVNSTEKGDLSSESTVSRIRTEHFPLTLESARPSHTSQYLCASSLTGGGRTEAFFGQGTRLTVV.

The chain combines TRBV5-1 with TRBJ2-5; D might be TRBD1 (6 bases). Trimming cost V 2 bases and J 4 bases, with 15 bases left between them. Germline V CDR1 and CDR2: SGHRS, YFSETQ. This CDR3 contains 15 residues. The CDR3, as DNA: TGCGCCAGCAGCTTAGGGCATGGGGGCGTAGAGACCCAGTACTTC. This gives the protein CASSLGHGGVETQYF.

About this clone: Other DNA sequences from this sample encode an identical CDR3 as well. This chain uses TRBV28 with TRBJ2-1, with 9 nucleotides matching TRBD1. Germline V lookup: CDR1 MDHEN, CDR2 SYDVKM. The V and J ends lost 2 bases and 4 bases, in that order; junction bases with no gene match: 3. This CDR3 has 15 residues. CDR3 nucleotides: TGTGCCAGCAGTTTAGGGGGGACAGGGTACAATGAGCAGTTCTTC. Protein sequence: CASSLGGTGYNEQFF.

The chain uses TRBV6-5 and TRBJ2-7; 8 nucleotides align to TRBD2. CDR3 length: 16 residues. The J segment lost 0 bases and the V segment lost 4 bases, leaving 8 bases of the junction unmatched. Germline V gives CDR1 MNHEY, CDR2 SVGAGI. This CDR3 reads CASSSGTSWGSYEQYF. The CDR3 region has the DNA TGTGCCAGCAGTTCGGGGACTAGTTGGGGCTCCTACGAGCAGTACTTC.

This clone was recorded a few times. This chain links TRBV6-4 with TRBJ2-2, with D possibly matching TRBD2 (6 bases). Trimming removed 8 bases at V and 5 bases at J, with 18 bases between. Germline loops: CDR1 MRHNA, CDR2 SNTAGT. The CDR3 contains 15 residues. The CDR3 bases are TGTGCCAGCTCCGACTTCGGAGGGGAAACCGGGGAGCTGTTTTTT. Amino acids: CASSDFGGETGELFF.

The CDR3 spells CASSVGVRAEAFF. CDR3 in DNA: TGTGCCAGCAGCGTCGGAGTGAGGGCTGAAGCTTTCTTT. This chain uses TRBV2 with TRBJ1-1; D is ambiguous. Germline CDR1 SNHLY, CDR2 FYNNEI. V was trimmed by 6 bases and J by 6 bases, leaving 14 bases between them. This CDR3 contains 13 residues. The full variable domain, completed using reference TRBV2 and TRBJ1-1, is EPEVTQTPSHQVTQMGQEVILRCVPISNHLYFYWYRQILGQKVEFLVSFYNNEISEKSEIFDDQFSVERPDGSNFTLKIRSTKLEDSAMYFCASSVGVRAEAFFGQGTRLTVV.

The J gene is TRBJ2-1, the V gene TRBV5-1, with TRBD2 identical over 7 bases. This CDR3 is built from 16 residues. Germline V gene data show CDR1 as SGHRS and CDR2 as YFSETQ. V trimming: 1 base; J trimming: 7 bases; junction bases outside the gene matches: 11. The CDR3 DNA reads as TGCGCCAGCAGCTTGACGGGCGGGAGCAACCGTAATGAGCAGTTCTTC. Translating gives CASSLTGGSNRNEQFF.

The genes are TRBV14 and TRBJ2-5; 7 nucleotides match TRBD2. Per germline, CDR1 SGHDN and CDR2 FVKESK. Trimming took 3 bases from V and 3 from J; bases not matched to a gene: 19. There are 19 residues in the CDR3. CDR3 coding DNA: TGTGCCAGCAGCCATATCTGGGCGGGGGAGACTAAGAAGAAAGAGACCCAGTACTTC. Translating gives CASSHIWAGETKKKETQYF.

The chain carries TRBV6-1 and TRBJ1-4; 10 positions agree with TRBD1. CDR1 MNHNS and CDR2 SASEGT come from the germline V gene. The CDR3 length is 14 residues. The V segment lost 7 bases and the J segment 8 bases; nucleotides outside the gene matches: 7. CDR3 region: CASTRGDRGEKLFF. CDR3 nucleotides: TGTGCCAGCACCCGGGGGGACAGGGGCGAAAAACTGTTTTTT.

The rearrangement joins TRBV4-3 to TRBJ2-5, with 7 bases fitting TRBD1. The CDR3 totals 14 residues. CDR1 and CDR2 from the germline V gene are LGHNA and YSLEER. Trimming cost V 4 bases and J 6 bases; bases outside gene matches: 8. The CDR3 DNA follows: TGCGCCAGCAGCCCTGAGGGGGCAGCTAAGACCCAGTACTTC. As protein: CASSPEGAAKTQYF.

The chain carries TRBV5-1 and TRBJ2-3; D may be TRBD2 (6 bases). The ends were cut back, 1 base at V and 0 bases at J, with 9 bases in the middle. The CDR3 extends over 15 amino acids. The germline V gene encodes CDR1 SGHRS and CDR2 YFSETQ. CDR3 loop: CASSLTSSSTDTQYF. The CDR3 DNA reads as TGCGCCAGCAGCTTGACTAGCTCCAGCACAGATACGCAGTATTTT.

This clone has more than one count but fewer than ten. This chain joins TRBV30 and TRBJ2-3; 10 positions match TRBD2. J was trimmed by 1 base and V by 0 bases; bases with no gene match: 4. The CDR3 is 16 residues long. Germline V gene sequence: CDR1 GTSNPN, CDR2 SVGIG (reference sequence). CDR3: CAWSVSLAGGTDTQYF. CDR3 DNA sequence: TGTGCCTGGAGTGTCTCGCTAGCGGGGGGCACAGATACGCAGTATTTT.

J is TRBJ1-1 and V is TRBV11-3, with D perhaps TRBD1 (5 bases). V lost 5 bases to trimming and J lost 5 bases, with 12 bases between them. The CDR3 is 13 amino acids. CDR1 is SGHNT and CDR2 is YENEEA in the germline V gene. The CDR3 reads CASSLVGGTEAFF. The CDR3 region has the DNA TGTGCCAGCAGCCTAGTGGGGGGAACTGAAGCTTTCTTT.

This rearrangement joins TRBV4-3 to TRBJ2-3; D is unresolved. This CDR3 is built from 15 residues. V gave up 6 bases and J gave up 2 bases, with 15 bases separating them. Germline V gene sequence: CDR1 LGHNA, CDR2 YSLEER. CDR3: CASRAKTSPTDTQYF. The DNA of the CDR3 is TGCGCCAGCAGAGCCAAGACTTCGCCCACAGATACGCAGTATTTT.

The V call is TRBV7-2, the J call TRBJ2-5; D might be TRBD2 (6 bases). Trimming took off 5 bases at V and 7 bases at J, with 17 bases between the two ends. CDR1 is SGHTA, CDR2 FQGNSA, per germline. This CDR3 contains 14 residues. CDR3: CASSPGTPRRTQYF. For the CDR3, the DNA is TGTGCCAGCAGCCCCGGGACTCCGAGAAGGACCCAGTACTTC.

The rearrangement links TRBV18 to TRBJ2-7, with D perhaps matching TRBD1 (5 bases). V was shortened by 2 bases and J by 6 bases, with 11 bases between the two germline ends. This CDR3 region has 13 residues. Germline V gene lookup returns CDR1 KGHSH and CDR2 LQKENI. The CDR3 DNA is TGTGCCAGCTCACCATCCCCAGGGTCCGAGCAGTACGTC. Its protein product is CASSPSPGSEQYV.

The chain recombines TRBV19 with TRBJ2-7, with a tentative D call TRBD2 (5 bases). This CDR3 comprises 16 residues. CDR1 LNHDA and CDR2 SQIVND come from the germline V gene (reference sequence). Trimming cost V 6 bases and J 0 bases, with 18 bases left between them. In DNA, the CDR3 is TGTGCCAGTAGCCGGTCCGGGATCCAAAGCTCCTACGAGCAGTACTTC. Amino acid sequence: CASSRSGIQSSYEQYF.

The chain employs TRBV6-5 and TRBJ1-2; 10 bases match TRBD1. CDR3 length: 15 amino acids. After removal of 0 bases from V and 2 bases from J, the junction contained 0 bases not matched to a gene. The germline CDR1 and CDR2 sequences are MNHEY and SVGAGI. CDR3 sequence (DNA): TGTGCCAGCAGTTACTCGGGACAGGGGAACTATGGCTACACCTTC. It is translated as CASSYSGQGNYGYTF.

The V and J genes are TRBV11-2 and TRBJ2-7; TRBD2 might be the D (6 bases). Trimming shortened V by 5 bases and J by 3 bases, and 11 bases separated the two germline ends. The CDR3 covers 13 residues. Germline V gene data show CDR1 as SGHAT and CDR2 as FQNNGV. The CDR3, as DNA: TGTGCCAGCAGCCTGGGACTCCACTACGAGCAGTACTTC. Amino acids: CASSLGLHYEQYF. Full variable domain (outside the CDR3, taken from reference TRBV11-2 and TRBJ2-7): EAGVAQSPRYKIIEKRQSVAFWCNPISGHATLYWYQQILGQGPKLLIQFQNNGVVDDSQLPKDRFSAERLKGVDSTLKIQPAKLEDSAVYLCASSLGLHYEQYFGPGTRLTVT.

This clone was seen a single time. The gene calls are TRBV11-3 and TRBJ2-7; D possibly corresponds to TRBD2 (6 bases). The CDR3 spans 15 residues. Looked up from germline, CDR1 is SGHNT and CDR2 is YENEEA. V dropped 3 bases and J dropped 2 bases, with 14 bases sitting between them. DNA for the CDR3: TGTGCCAGCAGCTTTAGGCGGGATCGCACCTACGAGCAGTACTTC. Translation: CASSFRRDRTYEQYF.

This clone was recorded only once. The chain employs TRBV7-9 and TRBJ2-7, with D possibly being TRBD2 (5 bases). V was trimmed by 5 bases and J by 4 bases, leaving 21 bases between them. Germline-derived CDR1 and CDR2 are SEHNR and FQNEAQ (reference sequence). The CDR3 has 16 amino acids. CDR3 sequence: CASSPFAGAYVYEQYF. The CDR3 DNA is TGTGCCAGCAGCCCCTTCGCGGGCGCATATGTATACGAGCAGTACTTC.

V is TRBV19 and J is TRBJ2-7; D unresolved. Trimming cost V 3 bases and J 2 bases, with 11 bases left between them. The CDR3 extends over 14 amino acids. CDR1 is LNHDA, CDR2 SQIVND, per germline (reference sequence). CDR3 in DNA: TGTGCCAGTAGTATCGGGTCCCTAACCTACGAGCAGTACTTC. Protein: CASSIGSLTYEQYF.

The chain's CDR3 is CASRERDTGELFF. CDR3 DNA: TGTGCCAGCAGGGAACGGGACACCGGGGAGCTGTTTTTT. The chain couples TRBV11-2 to TRBJ2-2; D is undetermined. V was cut by 6 bases and J by 3 bases, with 8 bases left in between. The CDR3 extends over 13 amino acids. The germline V gene encodes CDR1 SGHAT and CDR2 FQNNGV. Full variable domain (remainder filled in from reference TRBV11-2 and TRBJ2-2): EAGVAQSPRYKIIEKRQSVAFWCNPISGHATLYWYQQILGQGPKLLIQFQNNGVVDDSQLPKDRFSAERLKGVDSTLKIQPAKLEDSAVYLCASRERDTGELFFGEGSRLTVL.

The chain recombines TRBV5-1 with TRBJ2-7; 11 bases are a match to TRBD1. Germline CDR1 is SGHRS and CDR2 is YFSETQ. With V trimmed by 4 bases and J by 1 base, 13 bases remained unmatched. This CDR3 is built from 18 residues. CDR3: CASSTLTGQGAKSYEQYF. In DNA, the CDR3 is TGCGCCAGCAGCACCCTAACCGGACAGGGGGCAAAATCCTACGAGCAGTACTTC.

This clone was seen only once. The chain is built from TRBV5-1 and TRBJ1-1; the D is unclear. Germline CDR1 reads SGHRS; CDR2 reads YFSETQ. V was shortened by 0 bases and J by 0 bases, with 15 bases between the two germline ends. CDR3 length equals 17 residues. In nucleotides, the CDR3 is TGCGCCAGCAGCTTGGCGGGAGAGTTGTCAGTGAACACTGAAGCTTTCTTT. The encoded protein is CASSLAGELSVNTEAFF. Using reference TRBV5-1 and TRBJ1-1 for the parts outside the CDR3, the full variable domain is KAGVTQTPRYLIKTRGQQVTLSCSPISGHRSVSWYQQTPGQGLQFLFEYFSETQRNKGNFPGRFSGRQFSNSRSEMNVSTLELGDSALYLCASSLAGELSVNTEAFFGQGTRLTVV.

The rearrangement uses TRBV30 and TRBJ2-1; no clear D. Germline CDR1 reads GTSNPN; CDR2 reads SVGIG (reference sequence). CDR3 length: 15 amino acids. Trimming pared 4 bases from V and 3 bases from J, leaving 16 bases between. Written as DNA, the CDR3 is TGTGCCTGGAACCCCCTACCCTCTCGCTACAATGAGCAGTTCTTC. This codes for CAWNPLPSRYNEQFF.